The clone carrying this TCR beta chain was recorded a few times. No antigen is known for it. This entry comes from a study of T-cell memory formation after mild COVID-19. This CDR3 has 13 amino acids. From germline, CDR1 is SEHNR and CDR2 FQNEAQ (reference sequence). Trimming pared 1 base from V and 12 bases from J, leaving 10 bases between. The study, taken as a whole, reports: While clones contracting from day 15 to 85 were balanced between CD4 and CD8, later expanders leaned CD4+. Nothing showed for sure that second-wave clones peaking on day 37 were SARS-CoV-2 specific.

TCRdb analysed the 5' RACE reads with MiXCR anew, one entry per CDR3 protein. The sample carries under 250,000 distinct CDR3 sequences, approximately 15% recorded once. Specimen: PBMCs or a T cell subset sorted from them (not recorded which). This chain uses TRBV7-9 with TRBJ1-6, with D unresolved. This sequence was found in an adult woman who had mild COVID-19 (a few samples of this study predate the infection). Cell type and time point are not known. The CDR3 sequence: CASSLVLGGPLHF. The DNA of the CDR3 is TGTGCCAGCAGCTTAGTTTTGGGAGGACCCCTCCACTTT.